The T cell receptor beta chain under discussion was sequenced for a study of T cell responses to AZD1222 COVID-19 vaccine. General observations from the study: A reported finding is that nearly half of spike-specific TCRs target unmutated variant regions. An increase in Spike-specific TCR breadth and depth was observed after two AZD1222 doses.

The CDR3 is 16 residues long. Between the trimmed V and J ends, which lost 1 base and 0 bases, there was a span of 11 bases. Germline lookup yields CDR1 LGHNA and CDR2 YSLEER. In regard to this clone: Its cognate antigen is unknown.

Some clones are missing from TCRdb's copy, which holds only in-frame ones; the method was immunoSEQ multiplex PCR. This sample has over 85,000 clones, with around nine tenths found just once. This receptor was taken from an adult who received the AZD1222 COVID-19 vaccine. The sample consisted of peripheral blood, taken 28 days after the second AZD1222 dose. The gene calls are TRBV4-3 and TRBJ2-3; D is undetermined. The DNA for the CDR3 is TGCGCCAGCAGCCAAGGCACGGAACGTAGCACAGATACGCAGTATTTT. This translates into CASSQGTERSTDTQYF.